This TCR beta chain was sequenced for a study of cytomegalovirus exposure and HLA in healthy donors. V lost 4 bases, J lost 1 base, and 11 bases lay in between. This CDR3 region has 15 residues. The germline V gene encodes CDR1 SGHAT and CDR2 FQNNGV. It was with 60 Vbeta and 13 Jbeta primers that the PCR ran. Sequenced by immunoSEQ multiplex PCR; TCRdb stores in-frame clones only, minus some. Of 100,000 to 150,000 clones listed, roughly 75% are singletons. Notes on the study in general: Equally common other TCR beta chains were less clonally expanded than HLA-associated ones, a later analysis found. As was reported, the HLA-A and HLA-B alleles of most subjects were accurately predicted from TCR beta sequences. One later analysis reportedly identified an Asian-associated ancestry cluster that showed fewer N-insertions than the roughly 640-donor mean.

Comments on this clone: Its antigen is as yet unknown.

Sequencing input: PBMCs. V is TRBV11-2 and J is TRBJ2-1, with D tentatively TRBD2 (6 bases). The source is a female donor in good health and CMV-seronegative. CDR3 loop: CASSWRGQSYNEQFF. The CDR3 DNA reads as TGTGCCAGCAGCTGGAGGGGCCAGTCCTACAATGAGCAGTTCTTC.